This T cell receptor (beta chain) was observed in a study of cytomegalovirus exposure and HLA in healthy donors. Study summary: Caucasian-associated ancestry cluster membership applied to under 85% of 398 genotyped donors.

This clone was counted between two and nine times. The target antigen is unknown. The germline V gene encodes CDR1 LGHNA and CDR2 YNFKEQ. The V segment lost 1 base and the J segment 0 bases; nucleotides outside the gene matches: 24. The CDR3 extends over 23 amino acids. Whole-study results and caveats: Investigators reported some 150 TCR beta chains as tied to cytomegalovirus. The study carried out a later analysis of TCR beta sequences. It associated under 20,000 of them with specific HLA alleles at a false discovery rate of 0.05. A cluster of highly shared sequence variants was likely a sequencing artifact.

PCR involved 60 Vbeta and 13 Jbeta primers. Sequenced by immunoSEQ multiplex PCR; TCRdb stores in-frame clones only, minus some. The repertoire includes over 130,000 clones, about 60% of them detected once, and around 7.1% sits in the top ten. The specimen was PBMCs. The chain carries TRBV4-2 and TRBJ1-5; the match to TRBD1 covers 7 bases. This sequence originates from a woman aged 55-69 years in good health and CMV-seropositive. The CDR3 here is CASSQALAYRGPQLRYSNQPQHF. In DNA form, the CDR3 reads TGTGCCAGCAGCCAAGCCCTAGCGTACAGGGGACCCCAGCTCCGCTATAGCAATCAGCCCCAGCATTTT.